This is a list of T cell receptor beta chains from one sample in a study of cytomegalovirus exposure and HLA in healthy donors. TCRdb's copy holds only in-frame clones and misses some; the assay was immunoSEQ multiplex PCR. There are around 150,000 clones in the sample; approximately 75% occur only once, and approximately 2.3% lies in the top ten. The sample consisted of PBMCs. Every receptor here comes from a middle-aged man in good health and CMV-seropositive. The CDR3 runs from the conserved cysteine through the conserved F or W. D genes are given only for firm matches. Part of the rows lack a size; the others show once, few, many or a class for expanded clones.

>TRBJ1-1|-|-|TRBV7-9
CASSYPPGGWGAFF
TGTGCCAGCAGCTATCCCCCGGGAGGGTGGGGGGCTTTCTTT
>TRBJ1-1|-|-|TRBV7-6
CASSATANTEAFF
TGTGCCAGCAGCGCAACTGCGAACACTGAAGCTTTCTTT
>TRBJ2-3|TRBD1|few|TRBV5-4
CASSSATGADTQYF
TGTGCCAGCAGCTCCGCGACAGGGGCAGATACGCAGTATTTT
>TRBJ1-5|TRBD1|-|TRBV14
CASSQTGNQPQHF
TGTGCCAGCAGCCAGACAGGGAATCAGCCCCAGCATTTT
>TRBJ2-5|-|-|TRBV29-1
CSVQKGAGQETQYF
TGCAGCGTCCAAAAAGGGGCTGGTCAAGAGACCCAGTACTTC
>TRBJ2-1|-|once|TRBV2
CASSPGTSPARNEQFF
TGTGCCAGCAGTCCTGGGACTTCCCCCGCCAGAAATGAGCAGTTCTTC
>TRBJ2-3|-|-|TRBV4-3
CASSQEGRGDTQYF
TGCGCCAGCAGCCAAGAGGGGAGGGGGGATACGCAGTATTTT
>TRBJ1-6|-|-|TRBV27
CASSLAKRGNSPLHF
TGTGCCAGCAGTTTAGCCAAGAGGGGGAATTCACCCCTCCACTTT
>TRBJ2-7|-|-|TRBV19
CASSRSAGGSYEQYF
TGTGCCAGTAGTAGGTCCGCGGGTGGGTCCTACGAGCAGTACTTC
>TRBJ2-7|TRBD2|-|TRBV27
CASSAGGTYEQYF
TGTGCCAGCAGTGCGGGGGGGACCTACGAGCAGTACTTC
>TRBJ1-3|TRBD1|-|TRBV18
CASSPWGQRLTGNTIYF
TGTGCCAGCTCACCGTGGGGACAGAGATTGACTGGAAACACCATATATTTT
>TRBJ1-5|TRBD1|-|TRBV19
CASSIADRARQPQHF
TGTGCCAGTAGTATAGCGGACAGGGCCCGACAGCCCCAGCATTTT
>TRBJ2-3|TRBD2|-|TRBV4-3
CASSQPTTSGGNTDTQYF
TGCGCCAGCAGCCAACCCACGACTAGCGGGGGGAACACAGATACGCAGTATTTT
>TRBJ2-3|TRBD2|few|TRBV4-3
CASSQETSGSTDTQYF
TGCGCCAGCAGCCAGGAGACTAGCGGGAGCACAGATACGCAGTATTTT
>TRBJ2-2|TRBD2|-|TRBV19
CASSIDLAGTGELFF
TGTGCCAGTAGTATAGACCTAGCGGGGACCGGGGAGCTGTTTTTT
>TRBJ1-2|-|-|TRBV2
CASNRPNYGYTF
TGTGCCAGCAACAGACCTAACTATGGCTACACCTTC
>TRBJ2-5|TRBD1|-|TRBV5-1
CASSSRQGRLETQYF
TGCGCCAGCAGCTCCCGACAGGGGAGGTTAGAGACCCAGTACTTC
>TRBJ1-6|-|few|TRBV9
CASSVAGGNSPLHF
TGTGCCAGCAGCGTAGCGGGGGGCAATTCACCCCTCCACTTT
>TRBJ1-6|TRBD1|-|TRBV5-4
CASSPMDRVNSPLHF
TGTGCCAGCAGCCCGATGGACAGGGTAAATTCACCCCTCCACTTT
>TRBJ2-7|TRBD1|-|TRBV7-6
CASSFRDRGYEQYF
TGTGCCAGCAGCTTCCGGGACAGGGGCTACGAGCAGTACTTC
>TRBJ1-2|-|few|TRBV7-9
CASSLVDSTAGRYDTF
TGTGCCAGCAGCTTAGTTGACAGCACCGCGGGGCGGTATGACACCTTC
>TRBJ2-1|-|-|TRBV6-5
CASSPFQKSTNEQFF
TGTGCCAGCAGCCCGTTCCAGAAGTCAACGAATGAGCAGTTCTTC
>TRBJ2-7|TRBD2|-|TRBV5-4
CASSLWSAGSSYEQYF
TGTGCCAGCAGCTTGTGGTCAGCGGGGAGCTCCTACGAGCAGTACTTC
>TRBJ2-5|-|few|TRBV2
CASRGSGLPTQETQYF
TGTGCCAGCAGGGGATCGGGACTCCCGACTCAAGAGACCCAGTACTTC
>TRBJ2-7|TRBD2|-|TRBV4-1
CASSQDWLAGDSYEQYF
TGCGCCAGCAGCCAAGATTGGCTAGCGGGGGACTCCTACGAGCAGTACTTC
>TRBJ2-5|-|once|TRBV7-9
CASGSGHLQETQYF
TGTGCCAGCGGCTCGGGACATCTCCAAGAGACCCAGTACTTC
>TRBJ1-4|-|-|TRBV6-5
CASSYSRRANEKLFF
TGTGCCAGCAGTTACTCGCGCAGGGCTAATGAAAAACTGTTTTTT
>TRBJ2-7|-|few|TRBV25-1
CASRGGLSSYEQYF
TGTGCCAGCAGGGGCGGACTTAGCTCCTACGAGCAGTACTTC
>TRBJ1-4|-|-|TRBV4-2
CASSSRDTNEKLFF
TGTGCCAGCAGCTCCCGGGATACTAATGAAAAACTGTTTTTT
>TRBJ2-7|-|-|TRBV2
CASTDRHFSHEQYF
TGTGCCAGCACAGACAGGCACTTTTCCCACGAGCAGTACTTC
>TRBJ1-1|-|-|TRBV19
CASTTDSMNTEAFF
TGTGCCAGTACTACGGACAGCATGAACACTGAAGCTTTCTTT
>TRBJ2-3|TRBD2|-|TRBV19
CASSTPLAGLGTDTQYF
TGTGCCAGTAGTACTCCGTTAGCGGGCCTTGGCACAGATACGCAGTATTTT
>TRBJ2-5|-|-|TRBV9
CASSVDGLAGQETQYF
TGTGCCAGCAGCGTAGACGGGTTGGCGGGACAAGAGACCCAGTACTTC
>TRBJ2-7|TRBD2|-|TRBV7-7
CASSASGGYEQYF
TGTGCTAGCAGCGCGTCGGGAGGTTACGAGCAGTACTTC
>TRBJ1-3|TRBD1|few|TRBV9
CASSVGTWTGQDGNTIYF
TGTGCCAGCAGCGTAGGGACCTGGACAGGGCAGGATGGAAACACCATATATTTT
>TRBJ2-7|-|once|TRBV23-1
CASSQWGRKYEQYF
TGCGCCAGCAGTCAATGGGGGCGGAAGTACGAGCAGTACTTC
>TRBJ1-6|-|-|TRBV10-2
CASSDPQLIRNSPLHF
TGCGCCAGCAGTGACCCTCAGTTAATCCGAAATTCACCCCTCCACTTT
>TRBJ2-7|-|-|TRBV2
CASSEEDTRYF
TGTGCCAGCAGTGAAGAGGACACGAGGTACTTC
>TRBJ2-3|TRBD1|-|TRBV5-6
CASSRRQGTATQYF
TGTGCCAGCAGCCGGAGACAAGGGACAGCTACGCAGTATTTT
>TRBJ2-5|-|few|TRBV18
CASSPPRTNQETQYF
TGTGCCAGCTCACCACCTCGCACTAACCAAGAGACCCAGTACTTC
>TRBJ2-7|-|few|TRBV5-6
CASSLGGHSKTYEQYF
TGTGCCAGCAGCTTGGGGGGACACTCGAAAACCTACGAGCAGTACTTC
>TRBJ1-6|TRBD1|-|TRBV19
CASRTGRSPLHF
TGTGCCAGTCGGACAGGGCGTTCACCCCTCCACTTT
>TRBJ2-1|-|-|TRBV28
CASSLSFYDEQFF
TGTGCCAGCAGTTTATCGTTCTACGATGAGCAGTTCTTC
>TRBJ2-5|TRBD2|-|TRBV29-1
CSVVELAGGQETQYF
TGCAGCGTTGTTGAGTTAGCGGGGGGGCAAGAGACCCAGTACTTC
>TRBJ1-5|-|-|TRBV19
CASSIQGYSNQPQHF
TGTGCCAGTAGTATTCAGGGGTATAGCAATCAGCCCCAGCATTTT
>TRBJ1-2|TRBD1|-|TRBV10-3
CATLDRGDGYTF
TGTGCCACTCTAGACAGGGGCGATGGCTACACCTTC
>TRBJ2-5|-|once|TRBV5-1
CASSLAPDSSYGQYF
TGCGCCAGCAGCTTGGCTCCGGACTCGTCCTACGGGCAGTACTTC
>TRBJ1-5|-|few|TRBV5-6
CASSRLDQPQHF
TGTGCCAGCAGCCGACTCGATCAGCCCCAGCATTTT
>TRBJ2-7|-|-|TRBV5-6
CASSLAHRRTYEQYF
TGTGCCAGCAGCTTGGCGCACCGGAGGACCTACGAGCAGTACTTC
>TRBJ1-2|-|-|TRBV19
CASTTGYGYTF
TGTGCCAGTACCACAGGGTATGGCTACACCTTC
>TRBJ1-1|-|-|TRBV5-1
CASSLIDSNTEAFF
TGCGCCAGCAGCTTGATAGACAGTAACACTGAAGCTTTCTTT
>TRBJ1-2|-|-|TRBV5-1
CASSLEGDSIYGYTF
TGCGCCAGCAGCTTGGAAGGGGATAGTATCTATGGCTACACCTTC
>TRBJ1-2|-|-|TRBV11-2
CASSLDRGRGYTF
TGTGCCAGCAGCTTGGACCGGGGTCGGGGCTACACCTTC
>TRBJ1-6|-|-|TRBV9
CASSVGGQSNSPLHF
TGTGCCAGCAGCGTAGGAGGCCAGAGCAATTCACCCCTCCACTTT
>TRBJ1-2|-|-|TRBV5-7
CASSLIQDAYGYTF
TGTGCCAGCAGCTTGATACAGGACGCTTATGGCTACACCTTC
>TRBJ2-1|TRBD2|-|TRBV9
CASSVERRGEQFF
TGTGCCAGCAGCGTAGAGCGGCGGGGGGAACAGTTCTTC
>TRBJ2-5|-|once|TRBV9
CASSVESAHGVWGPQETQYF
TGTGCCAGCAGCGTAGAATCAGCCCATGGGGTTTGGGGGCCCCAAGAGACCCAGTACTTC